What follows are 27 T cell receptor beta chains derived from one specimen sequenced in a study of cytomegalovirus exposure and HLA in healthy donors. The PCR employed 60 Vbeta primers together with 13 Jbeta primers. Sequencing was performed with immunoSEQ multiplex PCR; in TCRdb, only in-frame clones are kept and a portion is missing. The sample lists around 120,000 clones; roughly 80% were seen once. Source material: PBMCs. These receptors came from a man aged 30-40 years in good health and CMV-seronegative.

The CDR3 sequence is CASSILAGNTEAFF. CDR3 sequence (DNA): TGTGCCAGTAGTATTTTGGCGGGGAACACTGAAGCTTTCTTT. This chain connects TRBV19 to TRBJ1-1, with unresolved D. V shed 3 bases and J shed 1 base, with 9 bases lying between them. The V gene's germline CDR1 is LNHDA and CDR2 SQIVND (reference sequence). The CDR3 sequence is 14 residues long.

The chain carries TRBV27 and TRBJ2-7, with 7 bases fitting TRBD2. The CDR3 covers 13 residues. J gave up 7 bases and V 8 bases, and 11 bases lay outside the gene matches. Germline V gene lookup returns CDR1 MNHEY and CDR2 SMNVEV (reference sequence). The CDR3 sequence is CASRVGHGGEQYF. The CDR3 DNA sequence: TGTGCCAGCCGCGTCGGCCACGGGGGGGAGCAGTACTTC.

The rearrangement uses TRBV6-5 and TRBJ2-5; 8 bases are shared with TRBD1. Germline CDR1 is MNHEY and CDR2 is SVGAGI. The length of the CDR3 is 15 residues. J gave up 5 bases and V 0 bases, and 5 bases lay outside the gene matches. In DNA, the CDR3 is TGTGCCAGCAGTTACTCGAACCAGGGGGCGGAGACCCAGTACTTC. It specifies CASSYSNQGAETQYF.

The chain employs TRBV21-1 and TRBJ2-7; the table's D call, TRBD2, was not checked against the DNA. TRBV21-1 is listed as a pseudogene. The CDR3 runs 18 residues. The CDR3 region has the DNA TGTGCCAGCATACCTAGGAGGGCTAGCGGGAGGCCGTCCTACGAGCAGTACTTC. It specifies CASIPRRASGRPSYEQYF.

This rearrangement joins TRBV28 to TRBJ2-7; weak D call: TRBD2 (5 bases). The CDR3 has 15 residues. V shed 2 bases and J shed 0 bases, with 11 bases lying between them. From germline, CDR1 is MDHEN and CDR2 SYDVKM. DNA of the CDR3: TGTGCCAGCAGTTTAAGAGGGTTGAGCTCCTACGAGCAGTACTTC. Encoded protein: CASSLRGLSSYEQYF. Combining the CDR3 with reference TRBV28 and TRBJ2-7 gives the whole variable domain DVKVTQSSRYLVKRTGEKVFLECVQDMDHENMFWYRQDPGLGLRLIYFSYDVKMKEKGDIPEGYSVSREKKERFSLILESASTNQTSMYLCASSLRGLSSYEQYFGPGTRLTVT.

The chain recombines TRBV7-2 with TRBJ1-2; 7 bases match TRBD1. J gave up 8 bases and V 3 bases, and 6 bases lay outside the gene matches. CDR1 and CDR2 (germline): SGHTA, FQGNSA. This CDR3 is 13 amino acids long. The CDR3 sequence: CASSLGQKAGYTF. The DNA of the CDR3 is TGTGCCAGCAGCTTGGGACAGAAAGCAGGCTACACCTTC.

V and J are TRBV25-1 and TRBJ1-1; D is perhaps TRBD1 (5 bases). This CDR3 is 12 amino acids long. The V gene's germline CDR1 is MGHDK and CDR2 SYGVNS. V lost 5 bases to trimming and J lost 6 bases, with 10 bases between them. CDR3 region: CASSWGAAEAFF. The CDR3 bases are TGTGCCAGCAGTTGGGGCGCGGCTGAAGCTTTCTTT.

This chain connects TRBV28 to TRBJ2-6, with TRBD2 matching over 9 bases. In germline, CDR1 is MDHEN, CDR2 SYDVKM. V lost 3 bases to trimming and J lost 0 bases; unmatched junction nucleotides: 9. This CDR3 region has 19 residues. For the CDR3, the DNA is TGTGCCAGCAGTTTGATCTATGGACTAGCGAACTCTGGGGCCAACGTCCTGACTTTC. Translated: CASSLIYGLANSGANVLTF. The full variable domain, with the rest looked up from reference TRBV28 and TRBJ2-6, is DVKVTQSSRYLVKRTGEKVFLECVQDMDHENMFWYRQDPGLGLRLIYFSYDVKMKEKGDIPEGYSVSREKKERFSLILESASTNQTSMYLCASSLIYGLANSGANVLTFGAGSRLTVL.

Turning to this clone: An end of the junction does not agree with germline; a read error may underlie this. Other DNA sequences in the same sample also yield this CDR3. The chain recombines TRBV25-1 with TRBJ1-3, with D maybe TRBD1 (5 bases). The CDR3 spans 15 residues. The germline gives CDR1 MGHDK, CDR2 SYGVNS. This CDR3 is CASSDLRDSGNTIYF. The CDR3 DNA follows: TGTGCCAGCAGTGATTTGAGGGACTCTGGAAACACCATATATTTC.

The rearrangement links TRBV7-9 to TRBJ1-1, with D perhaps matching TRBD1 (5 bases). The CDR3 extends over 14 amino acids. V was cut by 2 bases and J by 4 bases, with 11 bases left in between. Germline values: CDR1 SEHNR, CDR2 FQNEAQ (reference sequence). In nucleotides, the CDR3 is TGTGCCAGCAGCTTACAGGGTTTTACCACTGAAGCTTTCTTT. Amino acid sequence: CASSLQGFTTEAFF.

The sample holds one count of this clone. The CDR3 DNA sequence: TGTGCCAGCAGTTTAGCGGGAGTCGAAGATACGCAGTATTTT. Translated, it gives CASSLAGVEDTQYF. The gene calls are TRBV6-1 and TRBJ2-3; 9 nucleotides agree with TRBD2. This CDR3 is 14 amino acids long. Germline CDR1 MNHNS, CDR2 SASEGT. V dropped 5 bases and J dropped 5; count of bases not matched to a gene: 5.

This clone appeared once. The V gene is TRBV19, the J gene TRBJ2-3; 16 nucleotides align to TRBD2. The CDR3 contains 16 residues. The ends lost 5 bases at V and 6 bases at J; junction bases unmatched: 5. CDR1 and CDR2 (germline): LNHDA, SQIVND (reference sequence). DNA for the CDR3: TGTGCCAGTAGTGTACCGGGACTAGCGGGAGGGGATACGCAGTATTTT. The encoded protein is CASSVPGLAGGDTQYF.

The chain has TRBV7-8 and TRBJ2-2, with 10 bases matching TRBD2. V lost 3 bases, J lost 8 bases, and 12 bases stayed unmatched. The CDR3 contains 17 residues. Germline V gene sequence: CDR1 SGHVS, CDR2 FQNEAQ. The CDR3 spells CASSFRWLAGAKGELFF. CDR3 coding DNA: TGTGCCAGCAGCTTCAGGTGGCTAGCGGGGGCGAAGGGGGAGCTGTTTTTT.

There are a few counts of this clone. V usage is TRBV28 and J usage is TRBJ1-1; tentative D call: TRBD1 (6 bases). Looked up from germline, CDR1 is MDHEN and CDR2 is SYDVKM. V lost 5 bases to trimming and J lost 4 bases, with 11 bases between them. The CDR3 runs 13 residues. The DNA for the CDR3 is TGTGCCAGCAGTGATAGGGGGATCACTGAAGCTTTCTTT. Translated: CASSDRGITEAFF.

The chain couples TRBV15 to TRBJ1-1; possibly TRBD1 for D (5 bases). The CDR3 runs to 13 residues. Germline-derived CDR1 and CDR2 are LNHNV and YYDKDF (reference sequence). The V gene lost 9 bases and the J gene lost 6 bases, with 17 bases spanning the gap. The CDR3 DNA reads TGTGCCACAAGCGGGGGGGGAGACGCTGAAGCTTTCTTT. This sequence encodes CATSGGGDAEAFF.

This rearrangement joins TRBV19 to TRBJ1-5; TRBD1 matches 8 bases. V shed 5 bases and J 9 bases; nucleotides not matched to a gene: 15. The germline CDR1 and CDR2 sequences are LNHDA and SQIVND (reference sequence). The length of the CDR3 is 16 residues. CDR3 coding DNA: TGTGCCAGTAGTCGGGGGACAGGTAGGGTCCTTGTGCCCCAGCATTTT. This codes for CASSRGTGRVLVPQHF. Using reference TRBV19 and TRBJ1-5 for the parts outside the CDR3, the full variable domain is DGGITQSPKYLFRKEGQNVTLSCEQNLNHDAMYWYRQDPGQGLRLIYYSQIVNDFQKGDIAEGYSVSREKKESFPLTVTSAQKNPTAFYLCASSRGTGRVLVPQHFGDGTRLSIL.

This clone was recorded a few times. The rearrangement links TRBV28 to TRBJ2-5, with a weak D call TRBD1 (6 bases). The J call may be in error: the DNA end matches TRBJ2-7 better. CDR1 MDHEN and CDR2 SYDVKM come from the germline V gene. The CDR3 spans 15 residues. The CDR3 DNA reads TGTGCCAGCAGTTTACCCCGGACAGACTCCTACGAGCAGTACTTC. It yields the protein CASSLPRTDSYEQYF.

There are a few counts of this clone. The CDR3 loop reads CASSPRGYEQYF. DNA of the CDR3: TGTGCCAGCAGCCCCCGAGGCTACGAGCAGTACTTC. The V gene is TRBV5-6, the J gene TRBJ2-7, with D unresolved. Trimming removed 4 bases from V and 3 bases from J, with 8 bases in between. CDR1 and CDR2 (germline): SGHDT, YYEEEE. The CDR3 loop spans 12 amino acids.

The chain recombines TRBV18 with TRBJ1-5; 9 positions agree with TRBD1. Losses at the gene ends were 1 base for V and 4 bases for J; bases not matched to a gene: 2. Germline CDR1 reads KGHSH; CDR2 reads LQKENI. This CDR3 region has 15 residues. CDR3 sequence: CASSPQGQGNQPQHF. CDR3 bases: TGTGCCAGCTCACCACAGGGACAGGGTAATCAGCCCCAGCATTTT.

The chain carries TRBV7-8 and TRBJ2-2; 10 nucleotides align to TRBD1. Germline lookup yields CDR1 SGHVS and CDR2 FQNEAQ. V lost 5 bases, J lost 4 bases, and 7 bases stayed unmatched. The CDR3 runs 16 residues. The DNA for the CDR3 is TGTGCCAGCAGCCCCCGGGACAGGGGCTCCACCGGGGAGCTGTTTTTT. This translates into CASSPRDRGSTGELFF.

This clone came up a few times. This chain connects TRBV6-1 to TRBJ2-5; possibly TRBD2 for D (6 bases). The DNA end lines up better with TRBJ2-7; the J call may be wrong. From germline, CDR1 is MNHNS and CDR2 SASEGT. The CDR3 is made up of 14 amino acids. The chain's CDR3 is CASRGGAGTYEQYF. The CDR3 DNA reads as TGTGCCAGCAGGGGCGGGGCTGGGACCTACGAGCAGTACTTC.

The rearrangement links TRBV18 to TRBJ1-2; D call uncertain. The V gene's germline CDR1 is KGHSH and CDR2 LQKENI. Trimming took 3 bases from V and 1 from J, leaving 21 bases between them. This CDR3 spans 18 amino acids. The CDR3 DNA is TGTGCCAGCTCACCCCTCCCCGAATGGGAGCATTATAACTATGGCTACACCTTC. Translating gives CASSPLPEWEHYNYGYTF.

In this sample, this clone turned up many times. V usage is TRBV4-2 and J usage is TRBJ2-5; TRBD2 aligns across 9 bases. V lost 0 bases and J lost 8; bases outside the gene matches: 7. CDR3 length: 15 amino acids. The germline gives CDR1 LGHNA, CDR2 YNFKEQ. The CDR3 protein is CASSQEASGAETQYF. In nucleotides, the CDR3 is TGTGCCAGCAGCCAAGAGGCTAGCGGGGCGGAAACCCAGTACTTC.

V is TRBV7-8 and J is TRBJ2-7, with 13 bases that match TRBD2. Per germline, CDR1 SGHVS and CDR2 FQNEAQ. The CDR3 runs 17 residues. V trimming: 4 bases; J trimming: 3 bases; junction bases outside the gene matches: 9. Here the CDR3 reads CASSYGLAGVLGYEQYF. In nucleotides, the CDR3 is TGTGCCAGCAGCTACGGACTAGCGGGAGTATTAGGCTACGAGCAGTACTTC.

The rearrangement links TRBV12-5 to TRBJ2-2, with a weak D call TRBD1 (6 bases). Germline V CDR1 and CDR2: LGHNT, FRNRAP. V was shortened by 0 bases and J by 1 base, with 9 bases between the two germline ends. The CDR3 covers 16 residues. The CDR3 DNA is TGTGCTAGTGGTTTGGTAGGCAGGGGGAACACCGGGGAGCTGTTTTTT. Translation gives CASGLVGRGNTGELFF.

The chain carries TRBV30 and TRBJ1-3; 12 bases map to TRBD1. CDR1 and CDR2 from the germline V gene are GTSNPN and SVGIG (reference sequence). CDR3 length: 16 amino acids. J lost 4 bases, V lost 2 bases, and 6 bases had no gene match. CDR3 amino acids: CAWSPGTGGRGNTIYF. CDR3 nucleotide sequence: TGTGCCTGGAGTCCCGGGACAGGGGGCAGGGGAAACACCATATATTTT.

This chain links TRBV19 with TRBJ2-7; 9 bases are shared with TRBD2. The germline V gene has CDR1 LNHDA and CDR2 SQIVND (reference sequence). Trimming took 6 bases from V and 3 from J; bases not matched to a gene: 9. This CDR3 comprises 15 residues. Here the CDR3 DNA reads TGTGCCAGTAGGGGCGGGAGGGCCCGTAGCTACGAGCAGTACTTC. As protein: CASRGGRARSYEQYF.